These T cell receptor beta chains were read from a single sample in a study of blood T cell repertoires in COVID-19. Measured with immunoSEQ multiplex PCR; TCRdb has only the in-frame clones, and not every one. Of 85,000 to 130,000 clones in the sample, approximately 90% are singletons; the top ten hold roughly 0.88%. Sequences were obtained from peripheral blood. The receptor source for this set is a man in his 60s with acute or convalescent COVID-19. The CDR3 runs from the conserved cysteine through the conserved F or W. The D gene is left open where the match is weak. For some rows the clone size is stated as once, few or many, or as a class when expanded; others skip it.

D: -
J: TRBJ1-3
V: TRBV7-3
size: once
DNA: TGTGCCAGCAGCTTGGACAGTGGCCCTGGAAACACCATATATTTT
CDR3: CASSLDSGPGNTIYF

D: -
J: TRBJ2-5
V: TRBV5-1
size: -
DNA: TGCGCCAGCAGCGTAGACAGGGCCCGGGGGGAGACCCAGTACTTC
CDR3: CASSVDRARGETQYF

D: TRBD1
J: TRBJ1-1
V: TRBV5-4
size: -
DNA: TGTGCCAGCAGCTTCTCCAGGGGGCGCAGTGACACTGAAGCTTTCTTT
CDR3: CASSFSRGRSDTEAFF

D: TRBD1
J: TRBJ2-7
V: TRBV5-1
size: -
DNA: TGCGCCAGCAGCTTGGCCGGGACAGGGTACGAGCAGTACTTC
CDR3: CASSLAGTGYEQYF

D: -
J: TRBJ1-2
V: TRBV27
size: -
DNA: TGTGCCAGCAGTTTAGGTCAGACTAACTATGGCTACACCTTC
CDR3: CASSLGQTNYGYTF

D: TRBD2
J: TRBJ2-1
V: TRBV10-1
size: -
DNA: TGCGCCAGCAGGGCACTAGCGGGAGGAGGTGAGCAGTTCTTC
CDR3: CASRALAGGGEQFF

D: TRBD1
J: TRBJ1-5
V: TRBV19
size: -
DNA: TGTGCCAGTAGTATTAGGGCAGGGGGCGACCAGCCCCAGCATTTT
CDR3: CASSIRAGGDQPQHF

D: -
J: TRBJ2-3
V: TRBV5-4
size: -
DNA: TGTGCCAGCAGCCCCACGGACAGATCCACAGATACGCAGTATTTT
CDR3: CASSPTDRSTDTQYF

D: -
J: TRBJ1-2
V: TRBV19
size: -
DNA: TGTGCCAGTAGTTCAGCGGCCCGGGCGGGCTACACCTTC
CDR3: CASSSAARAGYTF

D: -
J: TRBJ1-1
V: TRBV3-1/TRBV3-2
size: -
DNA: TGTGCCAGCAGCGAAGGGGGGGTTGAAGCTTTCTTT
CDR3: CASSEGGVEAFF

D: TRBD2
J: TRBJ2-1
V: TRBV11-2
size: -
DNA: TGTGCCAGCAGCTTAAGCGGGAGTGGCTACAATGAGCAGTTCTTC
CDR3: CASSLSGSGYNEQFF

D: -
J: TRBJ1-1
V: TRBV5-1
size: -
DNA: TGCGCCAGCAGCTTGGCCGGGGGGAAGACTGAAGCTTTCTTT
CDR3: CASSLAGGKTEAFF

D: TRBD1
J: TRBJ1-1
V: TRBV9
size: -
DNA: TGTGCCAGCAGCGCCCGGACAGGGAAGAACACTGAAGCTTTCTTT
CDR3: CASSARTGKNTEAFF

D: TRBD1
J: TRBJ2-3
V: TRBV5-1
size: -
DNA: TGCGCCAGCAGCTTCAAACTCGGACAGGTAGATACGCAGTATTTT
CDR3: CASSFKLGQVDTQYF

D: -
J: TRBJ1-2
V: TRBV24-1
size: -
DNA: TGTGCCACCAGTGGCCTAGGCAACTATGGCTACACCTTC
CDR3: CATSGLGNYGYTF

D: TRBD1
J: TRBJ1-4
V: TRBV9
size: many
DNA: TGTGCCAGCAGCGGGGGACAGGGAGGAACTGAAAAACTGTTTTTT
CDR3: CASSGGQGGTEKLFF

D: TRBD2
J: TRBJ2-7
V: TRBV28
size: -
DNA: TGTGCCAGCAGTTTATCGAGCGGGAGGTCCTACGAGCAGTACTTC
CDR3: CASSLSSGRSYEQYF

D: TRBD1
J: TRBJ1-5
V: TRBV28
size: -
DNA: TGTGCCAGCAGTTTACGTACCCGGGACAGGTACGTTAGCAATCAGCCCCAGCATTTT
CDR3: CASSLRTRDRYVSNQPQHF

D: -
J: TRBJ2-7
V: TRBV20-1
size: -
DNA: TGCAGTGCCGCTACTAGCGAGCAGTACTTC
CDR3: CSAATSEQYF

D: -
J: TRBJ1-3
V: TRBV2
size: -
DNA: TGTGCCAGCAGTGAATTAAACCCGGGACACTCTGGAAACACCATATATTTT
CDR3: CASSELNPGHSGNTIYF

D: -
J: TRBJ2-2
V: TRBV5-1
size: -
DNA: TGCGCCAGCATGGTGGAAGGGAGTCCCACCGGGGAGCTGTTTTTT
CDR3: CASMVEGSPTGELFF

D: -
J: TRBJ1-1
V: TRBV29-1
size: -
DNA: TGCAGCGTTGGAATGAGGGCCACCCGGCCTGAAGCTTTCTTT
CDR3: CSVGMRATRPEAFF

D: -
J: TRBJ2-3
V: TRBV18
size: -
DNA: TGTGCCAGCTCCCCGGACTTGGATACGCAGTATTTT
CDR3: CASSPDLDTQYF

D: -
J: TRBJ1-2
V: TRBV2
size: -
DNA: TGTGCCAGCAGTGAGCACAGGAGTAACTATGGCTACACCTTC
CDR3: CASSEHRSNYGYTF

D: -
J: TRBJ2-7
V: TRBV15
size: -
DNA: TGTGCCACCAGCACGCCCCAGCGGAGCTACGAGCAGTACTTC
CDR3: CATSTPQRSYEQYF

D: TRBD1
J: TRBJ1-5
V: TRBV11-2
size: -
DNA: TGTGCCAGCAGCCTCGACAGGGATCAGCCCCAGCATTTT
CDR3: CASSLDRDQPQHF

D: TRBD1
J: TRBJ1-6
V: TRBV28
size: -
DNA: TGTGCCAGCAGGACAGGGAGCTCCTATAATTCACCCCTCCACTTT
CDR3: CASRTGSSYNSPLHF

D: TRBD2
J: TRBJ2-3
V: TRBV3-1/TRBV3-2
size: -
DNA: TGTGCCAGCAGCCAATGGAGCGGGAGGGCCACGGATACGCAGTATTTT
CDR3: CASSQWSGRATDTQYF

D: TRBD1
J: TRBJ1-2
V: TRBV28
size: -
DNA: TGTGCCAGCAGTTGGCCGGGACAGTCGGGAGGCTACACCTTC
CDR3: CASSWPGQSGGYTF

D: TRBD2
J: TRBJ2-2
V: TRBV19
size: -
DNA: TGTGCCAGTAGTAATCTAGCGGCCCCGAACACCGGGGAGCTGTTTTTT
CDR3: CASSNLAAPNTGELFF

D: -
J: TRBJ2-2
V: TRBV7-8
size: -
DNA: TGTGCCAGCAGCTTAAGGGGACTGGCCCTTTACTCGAACACCGGGGAGCTGTTTTTT
CDR3: CASSLRGLALYSNTGELFF

D: TRBD1
J: TRBJ1-4
V: TRBV3-1/TRBV3-2
size: -
DNA: TGTGCCAGCAGCCAAGCGTGGGACAGGGGCAGACTGTTTTTT
CDR3: CASSQAWDRGRLFF

D: TRBD1
J: TRBJ2-3
V: TRBV24-1
size: -
DNA: TGTGCCACCGGTGGGCAGGGGGCCACAGATACGCAGTATTTT
CDR3: CATGGQGATDTQYF

D: -
J: TRBJ2-3
V: TRBV28
size: -
DNA: TGTGCCTCAGGGAGCACAGATACGCAGTATTTT
CDR3: CASGSTDTQYF

D: -
J: TRBJ1-4
V: TRBV21-1
size: -
DNA: TGTGCCAGCAGCAAAGCACAATCTAAGAACGGGACAGGTCTGGCTCGCGTTAATGAAAAACTGTTTTTT
CDR3: CASSKAQSKNGTGLARVNEKLFF

D: -
J: TRBJ1-5
V: TRBV6-2/TRBV6-3
size: -
DNA: TGTGCCAGCAGTCTTCAGTCAACCAGCAATCAGCCCCAGCATTTT
CDR3: CASSLQSTSNQPQHF

D: TRBD1
J: TRBJ1-2
V: TRBV29-1
size: -
DNA: TGCAGCGCTGGGGACAGAGGCTATGGCTACACCTTC
CDR3: CSAGDRGYGYTF

D: -
J: TRBJ1-1
V: TRBV18
size: -
DNA: TGTGCCAGCTCACCTCGTACAGGGACAAACACTGAAGCTTTCTTT
CDR3: CASSPRTGTNTEAFF

D: -
J: TRBJ1-5
V: TRBV2
size: -
DNA: TGTGCCAGCAGTGTGCAAGGGGCGGTGGATCAGCCCCAGCATTTT
CDR3: CASSVQGAVDQPQHF

D: TRBD2
J: TRBJ2-4
V: TRBV5-1
size: once
DNA: TGCGCCAGCAGCTTGGGTGTATCTGGGACTAGCGCGATGCCAACCAAAAACATTCAGTACTTC
CDR3: CASSLGVSGTSAMPTKNIQYF

D: TRBD1
J: TRBJ2-5
V: TRBV29-1
size: -
DNA: TGCAGCGCCTCGACAGGGGGTGAGACCCAGTACTTC
CDR3: CSASTGGETQYF

D: -
J: TRBJ1-5
V: TRBV19
size: -
DNA: TGTGCCAGTACAAATCGAGGCAATCAGCCCCAGCATTTT
CDR3: CASTNRGNQPQHF

D: TRBD2
J: TRBJ2-3
V: TRBV28
size: -
DNA: TGTGCCAGCAGTTCACTAGCGGGACGCAGCACAGATACGCAGTATTTT
CDR3: CASSSLAGRSTDTQYF

D: TRBD1
J: TRBJ1-6
V: TRBV7-6
size: -
DNA: TGTGCCAGCAGCTCCGGGGACAGAGATTCACCCCTCCACTTT
CDR3: CASSSGDRDSPLHF

D: -
J: TRBJ2-3
V: TRBV7-8
size: -
DNA: TGTGCCAGCAGCTTAGCGAGGTTCGGTCGCACAGATACGCAGTATTTT
CDR3: CASSLARFGRTDTQYF

D: -
J: TRBJ1-3
V: TRBV7-9
size: -
DNA: TGTGCCAGCAGCGCTGGCGCAGGGGCTGGAAACACCATATATTTT
CDR3: CASSAGAGAGNTIYF

D: TRBD1
J: TRBJ1-5
V: TRBV10-1
size: -
DNA: TGCGCCAGCAGTCCGGGACAGGGGCCTCGGGAGCCCCAGCATTTT
CDR3: CASSPGQGPREPQHF